A single sample is the source of the 10 T cell receptor beta chains below, sequenced in a study of T-cell reconstitution after alpha-beta-depleted transplantation in children listed by TCRdb under 2016. Library preparation employed PCR. Sequencer: Illumina HiSeq 2500. Molecular barcoding was employed in the preparation of TCR libraries, with unique molecular identifiers being used to normalize TCRbeta repertoire quantification. TCRdb reworked the public reads: Q25 trimming with fastp, MiXCR clone assembly, productive beta chains retained. A single entry per CDR3 protein holds the most common genes and DNA from its merged rows. The sample table lists fewer than 550,000 distinct CDR3 sequences, about an eighth of them with a count of one. The ten largest clones represent 14% of the sample. The treatment or condition label here, explained by the study, means: allogeneic hematopoietic cell transplantation with graft depleted of TCRalphabeta T cells and CD19 B cells.

The sequenced sample was PBMCs, mostly from graft donor cells, obtained 180 days after TCRalphabeta/CD19-depleted stem cell transplant. Receptor source: a female patient aged 2-9 years who had a stem cell transplant for aplastic anemia, so the T cells may come from the graft donor.

The rearrangement joins TRBV3-1 to TRBJ1-1, with 9 bases matching TRBD1. CDR3 length: 13 residues. Losses at the gene ends were 4 bases for V and 11 bases for J; bases not matched to a gene: 8. Germline V gene sequence: CDR1 LGHDT, CDR2 YNNKEL (reference sequence). CDR3: CASSRITGGAAFF. The DNA for the CDR3 is TGTGCCAGCAGCCGGATTACAGGGGGCGCGGCTTTCTTT.

Details on this clonotype: Given a much more abundant clone one base away, this may be a read error. Given the absence of the conserved phenylalanine or tryptophan at the CDR3 end, a read error is likely. V usage is TRBV7-2 and J usage is TRBJ2-1, with TRBD2 matching 7 bases. The germline CDR1 and CDR2 sequences are SGHTA and FQGNSA. The CDR3 covers 17 residues. J gave up 5 bases and V 2 bases, and 12 bases lay outside the gene matches. The CDR3, as DNA: TGTGCCAGCAGCTTACCATGGGCGGGAGCCTCACACAATGAGCAGTTCCTC. Protein: CASSLPWAGASHNEQFL.

The table lists this clonotype with a few counts. The chain employs TRBV20-1 and TRBJ1-3; D gene uncertain. V was clipped by 3 bases and J by 0 bases, with 9 bases between them. The CDR3 spans 14 residues. CDR1 is DFQATT and CDR2 is SNEGSKA in the germline V gene (reference sequence). Here the CDR3 reads CSARDWSSGNTIYF. CDR3 bases: TGCAGTGCTAGGGACTGGAGCTCTGGAAACACCATATATTTT.

This clonotype was counted ten times or more. The rearrangement links TRBV27 to TRBJ2-1, with D unclear. Trimming removed 3 bases from V and 9 bases from J, with 9 bases in between. The CDR3 length is 12 residues. Germline CDR1 reads MNHEY; CDR2 reads SMNVEV (reference sequence). CDR3 loop: CASSFGVAEQFF. In DNA, the CDR3 is TGTGCCAGCAGTTTTGGAGTTGCTGAGCAGTTCTTC.

This clonotype was observed a handful of times. This sequence joins TRBV5-1 and TRBJ1-1; the match to TRBD1 covers 9 bases. This CDR3 has 16 amino acids. V shed 4 bases and J 0 bases; nucleotides not matched to a gene: 7. The germline gives CDR1 SGHRS, CDR2 YFSETQ. In DNA, the CDR3 is TGCGCCAGCAGCCCGTGGACAGGGGCGATGAACACTGAAGCTTTCTTT. Protein product: CASSPWTGAMNTEAFF.

This clonotype was found a few times. The CDR3 sequence: CSVEERLAGGGEQFF. For the CDR3, the DNA is TGCAGCGTTGAAGAACGACTAGCGGGAGGTGGTGAGCAGTTCTTC. The chain recombines TRBV29-1 with TRBJ2-1; 13 nucleotides agree with TRBD2. Germline V gene sequence: CDR1 SQVTM, CDR2 ANQGSEA. Losses at the gene ends were 0 bases for V and 9 bases for J; bases not matched to a gene: 5. The length of the CDR3 is 15 residues.

This clonotype has more than one count but fewer than ten. V gene TRBV5-1 combines with J gene TRBJ1-1, with 9 bases fitting TRBD1. The V gene end was trimmed by 3 bases and the J gene end by 4 bases; junction bases not matched to a gene: 13. The CDR3 loop spans 17 amino acids. Germline V CDR1 and CDR2: SGHRS, YFSETQ. The CDR3: CASSSRPGTGFGTEAFF. CDR3 DNA: TGCGCCAGCAGCTCTCGTCCCGGGACAGGGTTCGGCACTGAAGCTTTCTTT.

This clonotype has a handful of counts. This chain joins TRBV27 and TRBJ1-6; TRBD1 agrees at 8 bases. Germline CDR1 is MNHEY and CDR2 is SMNVEV (reference sequence). V was clipped by 7 bases and J by 7 bases; unmatched bases: 9. This CDR3 has 15 amino acids. The CDR3 region has the DNA TGTGCCAGCAAGGGCGCCGGGACAGGAAATTCACCCCTCCACTTT. Translation gives CASKGAGTGNSPLHF.

This clonotype has more than one count but fewer than ten. The chain employs TRBV28 and TRBJ2-2; 10 bases are a match to TRBD1. With 0 bases clipped from V and 3 bases from J, the junction kept 7 bases outside the gene matches. Looked up from germline, CDR1 is MDHEN and CDR2 is SYDVKM. The CDR3 extends over 18 amino acids. The DNA for the CDR3 is TGTGCCAGCAGTTTATGGTGGTCGGGACAGGGGCACACCGGGGAGCTGTTTTTT. Amino acid sequence: CASSLWWSGQGHTGELFF.

This clonotype was seen more than once but under ten times. The chain carries TRBV29-1 and TRBJ1-2; D is uncertain. Trimming shortened V by 6 bases and J by 6 bases, and 14 bases separated the two germline ends. Germline CDR1 reads SQVTM; CDR2 reads ANQGSEA. This CDR3 has 12 amino acids. DNA for the CDR3: TGCAGCGTGGATGGTAGGGTCAATGGCTACACCTTC. This translates into CSVDGRVNGYTF.